This T cell receptor (beta chain) appears in the sequencing data of a study of OX40 agonist ivuxolimab in advanced cancers. Looking at the study overall: Aged 23 to 79 with a mean of 60 years, they were approximately 80% male.

This CDR3 contains 15 residues. Germline CDR1 and CDR2: MRHNA and SNTAGT. V was pared by 3 bases and J by 0 bases, with 2 bases of the junction left unmatched. Using immunoSEQ multiplex PCR, the repertoire was profiled, and TCRdb retains in-frame clones only, with some absent. The profile shows some 10,000 clones, 79% of them singletons. Blood got drawn at baseline, again on cycle 4 day 1, and then on cycle 7 day 1. The rearrangement uses TRBV6-4 and TRBJ2-3; 8 bases align to TRBD2. The starting material was CD4+ or CD8+ T cells sorted from blood, obtained in a trial of the OX40 agonist ivuxolimab. The sequence came from an adult with an advanced solid tumor such as melanoma, head and neck, liver or kidney cancer. CDR3 DNA: TGTGCCAGCAGTGAACTAGCGGCTAGCACAGATACGCAGTATTTT. This sequence encodes CASSELAASTDTQYF.